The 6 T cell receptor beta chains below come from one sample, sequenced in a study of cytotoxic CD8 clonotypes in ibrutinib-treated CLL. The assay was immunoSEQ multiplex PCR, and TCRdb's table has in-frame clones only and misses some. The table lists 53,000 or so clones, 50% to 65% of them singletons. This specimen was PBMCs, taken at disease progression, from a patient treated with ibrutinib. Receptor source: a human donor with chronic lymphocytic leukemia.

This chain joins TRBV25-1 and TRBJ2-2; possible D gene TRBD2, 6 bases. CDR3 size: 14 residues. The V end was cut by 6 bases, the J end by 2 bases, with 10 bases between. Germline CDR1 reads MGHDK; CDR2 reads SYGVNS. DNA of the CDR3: TGTGCCAGCAGCTGGAGGGGAAACACCGGGGAGCTGTTTTTT. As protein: CASSWRGNTGELFF.

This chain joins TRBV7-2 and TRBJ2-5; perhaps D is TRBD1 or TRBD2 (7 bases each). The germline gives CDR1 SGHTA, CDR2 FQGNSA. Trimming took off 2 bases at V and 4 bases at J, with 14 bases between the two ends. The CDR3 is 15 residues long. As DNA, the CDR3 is TGTGCCAGCAGCTTATCCAGGGGGGGGCGAGAGACCCAGTACTTC. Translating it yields CASSLSRGGRETQYF. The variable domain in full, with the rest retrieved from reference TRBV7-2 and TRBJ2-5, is GAGVSQSPSNKVTEKGKDVELRCDPISGHTALYWYRQSLGQGLEFLIYFQGNSAPDKSGLPSDRFSAERTGGSVSTLTIQRTQQEDSAVYLCASSLSRGGRETQYFGPGTRLLVL.

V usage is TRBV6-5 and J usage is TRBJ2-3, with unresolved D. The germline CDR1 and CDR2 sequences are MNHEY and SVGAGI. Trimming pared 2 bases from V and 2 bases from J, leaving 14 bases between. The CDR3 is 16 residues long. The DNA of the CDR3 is TGTGCCAGCAGTTACCTACCCGCTGGTTCCACAGATACGCAGTATTTT. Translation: CASSYLPAGSTDTQYF.

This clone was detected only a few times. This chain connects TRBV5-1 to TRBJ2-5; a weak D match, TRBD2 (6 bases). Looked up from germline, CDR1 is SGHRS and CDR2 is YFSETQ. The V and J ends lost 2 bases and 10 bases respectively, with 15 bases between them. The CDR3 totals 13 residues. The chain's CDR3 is CASSFGSDGGQYF. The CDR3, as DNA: TGCGCCAGCAGCTTTGGATCCGACGGGGGCCAGTACTTC.

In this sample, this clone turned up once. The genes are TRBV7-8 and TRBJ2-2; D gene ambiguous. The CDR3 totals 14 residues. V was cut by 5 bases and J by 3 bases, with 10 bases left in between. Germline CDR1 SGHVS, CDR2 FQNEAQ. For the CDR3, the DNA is TGTGCCAGCAGCATATATATTTACACCGGGGAGCTGTTTTTT. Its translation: CASSIYIYTGELFF.

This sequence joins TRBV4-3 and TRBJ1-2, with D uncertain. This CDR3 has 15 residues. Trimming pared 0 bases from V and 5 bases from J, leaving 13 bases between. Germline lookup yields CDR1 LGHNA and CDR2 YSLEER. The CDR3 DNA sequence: TGCGCCAGCAGCCAAGACCCGGTCAAGGGATATGGCTACACCTTC. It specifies CASSQDPVKGYGYTF.